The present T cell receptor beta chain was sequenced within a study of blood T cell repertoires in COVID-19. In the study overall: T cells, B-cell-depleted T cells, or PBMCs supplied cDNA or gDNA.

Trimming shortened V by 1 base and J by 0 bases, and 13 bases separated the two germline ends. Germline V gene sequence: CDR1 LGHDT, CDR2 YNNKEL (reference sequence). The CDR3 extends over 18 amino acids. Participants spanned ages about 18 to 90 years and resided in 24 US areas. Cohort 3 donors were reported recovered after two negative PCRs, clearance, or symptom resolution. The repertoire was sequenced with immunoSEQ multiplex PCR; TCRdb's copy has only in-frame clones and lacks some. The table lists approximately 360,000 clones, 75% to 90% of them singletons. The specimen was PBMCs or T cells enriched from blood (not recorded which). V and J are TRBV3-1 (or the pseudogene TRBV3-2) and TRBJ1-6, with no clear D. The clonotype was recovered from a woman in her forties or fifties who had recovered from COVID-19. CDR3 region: CASSQAYGRSSYNSPLHF. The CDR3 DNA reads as TGTGCCAGCAGCCAAGCGTATGGCCGAAGCTCCTATAATTCACCCCTCCACTTT.